The rows below give T cell receptor beta chains drawn from one sample of a study of PD-1 blockade in mismatch repair-deficient tumors. Generated by immunoSEQ multiplex PCR, the TCRdb table keeps only in-frame clones and is missing some. The repertoire consists of 76,000 or so clones, with roughly 80% occurring once and the leading ten covering approximately 5%. The starting material was peripheral blood, obtained 44 weeks after starting pembrolizumab. These receptors came from an adult with mismatch repair-deficient cancer. Each CDR3 is given with its conserved first and last residue.

J: TRBJ2-4; V: TRBV7-2; CDR3: CASSLEGRVNIQYF
J: TRBJ1-1; V: TRBV7-2; CDR3: CASSSTPNTEAFF
J: TRBJ1-1; V: TRBV30; CDR3: CAWTLGQARTEAFF
J: TRBJ2-1; V: TRBV6-6; CDR3: CASSSPALSYNEQFF
J: TRBJ1-4; V: TRBV14; CDR3: CASSQDSGVTNEKLFF
J: TRBJ2-7; V: TRBV7-9; CDR3: CASTLQQGHSNEQYF
J: TRBJ2-7; V: TRBV7-2; CDR3: CASSPRRSPISSYEQYF
J: TRBJ2-3; V: TRBV6-1; CDR3: CASTLSGGTDTQYF
J: TRBJ2-7; V: TRBV15; CDR3: CATSREAGGSYEQYF
J: TRBJ1-1; V: TRBV4-1; CDR3: CASSQVTANTEAFF
J: TRBJ2-7; V: TRBV6-5; CDR3: CASRTSGYEQYF
J: TRBJ1-2; V: TRBV2; CDR3: CASRGPVGGPCTF
J: TRBJ1-2; V: TRBV9; CDR3: CASSVALQGREGYTF
J: TRBJ2-7; V: TRBV12-5; CDR3: CASGGGLSYEQYF
J: TRBJ1-4; V: TRBV9; CDR3: CASSGSFGEKLFF
J: TRBJ1-4; V: TRBV10-3; CDR3: CAISETPGQINEKLFF
J: TRBJ2-7; V: TRBV27; CDR3: CASRPQLAGGYYEQYF
J: TRBJ1-5; V: TRBV19; CDR3: CASSPQISNQPQHF
J: TRBJ2-2; V: TRBV15; CDR3: CATSRVVGLPGELFF
J: TRBJ2-7; V: TRBV6-5; CDR3: CASSYSGSHYEQYF
J: TRBJ2-5; V: TRBV13; CDR3: CASSEGGWAHQETQYF
J: TRBJ1-1; V: TRBV6-5; CDR3: CASNKGQGRTEAFF
J: TRBJ2-7; V: TRBV6-6; CDR3: CASSYTHEQYF
J: TRBJ2-2; V: TRBV2; CDR3: CASSEWAGVGTGELFF
J: TRBJ2-3; V: TRBV7-2; CDR3: CASSLGTSGRSDTQYF
J: TRBJ2-7; V: TRBV19; CDR3: CASSSDRGQKQYF
J: TRBJ1-2; V: TRBV4-3; CDR3: CASSPSGANYGYTF
J: TRBJ2-1; V: TRBV5-1; CDR3: CASSSRTGDINEQFF
J: TRBJ1-5; V: TRBV19; CDR3: CASSVDRNQPQHF
J: TRBJ1-4; V: TRBV5-5; CDR3: CASSLVTSENEKLFF
J: TRBJ2-7; V: TRBV9; CDR3: CASSASQSGTGYYEQYF
J: TRBJ1-3; V: TRBV5-4; CDR3: CASSERASGNTIYF
J: TRBJ2-2; V: TRBV9; CDR3: CASSRRVPGTGELFF
J: TRBJ2-6; V: TRBV29-1; CDR3: CSVDGADSGANVLTF
J: TRBJ2-7; V: TRBV6-6; CDR3: CASSVERGLEQYF
J: TRBJ2-6; V: TRBV15; CDR3: CATSRQSSGANVLTF
J: TRBJ2-5; V: TRBV10-2; CDR3: CASRPGTQTGAQYF
J: TRBJ1-1; V: TRBV7-8; CDR3: CASSRTGARTEAFF
J: TRBJ2-7; V: TRBV2; CDR3: CASSVAGAYEQYF
J: TRBJ2-1; V: TRBV2; CDR3: CASSEQLASHNEQFF
J: TRBJ2-1; V: TRBV12-5; CDR3: CASGLVPRDGGGRYFFPYNEQFF
J: TRBJ2-5; V: TRBV5-1; CDR3: CASSLAGKETQYF
J: TRBJ2-1; V: TRBV20-1; CDR3: CSAKAVDEQFF
J: TRBJ2-7; V: TRBV19; CDR3: CASSIALAGSYEQYF
J: TRBJ1-1; V: TRBV6-1; CDR3: CASSVTVKTEAFF
J: TRBJ2-2; V: TRBV11-3; CDR3: CASSLGPNTGELFF
J: TRBJ1-1; V: TRBV6-4; CDR3: CASSAGQGRTEAFF